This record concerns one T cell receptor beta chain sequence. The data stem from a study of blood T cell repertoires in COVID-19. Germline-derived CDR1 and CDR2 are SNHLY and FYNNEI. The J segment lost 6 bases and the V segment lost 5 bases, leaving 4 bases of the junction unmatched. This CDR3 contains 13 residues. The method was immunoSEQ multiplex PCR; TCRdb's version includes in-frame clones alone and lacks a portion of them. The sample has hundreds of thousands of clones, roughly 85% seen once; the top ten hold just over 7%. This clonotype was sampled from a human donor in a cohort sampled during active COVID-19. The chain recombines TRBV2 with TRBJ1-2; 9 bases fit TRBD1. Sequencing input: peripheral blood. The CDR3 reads CASSLGQGNGYTF. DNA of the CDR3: TGTGCCAGCAGTCTGGGACAGGGAAATGGCTACACCTTC.